This T cell receptor beta chain was captured by sequencing in a study of neurological immune-mediated disorders. This CDR3 is 15 amino acids long. V lost 4 bases to trimming and J lost 0 bases, with 13 bases between them. Per germline, CDR1 MNHNS and CDR2 SASEGT. A single record per CDR3 protein comes from TCRdb applying MiXCR to the 5' RACE reads. Among 60,000 to 90,000 distinct CDR3 sequences, 10% to 13% were seen once, and the ten largest hold 9.5% to 10%. The sample's time point: longitudinal time-point 1 (baseline). The TCR sequence derives from a man aged 25-45 years in good health. The sample taken for sequencing was PBMCs. The V call is TRBV6-1, the J call TRBJ2-7; the D gene is possibly TRBD1 (6 bases). The CDR3 region has the DNA TGTGCCAGCAGTGCTATGGGGGCCGCCTCCTACGAGCAGTACTTC. Protein: CASSAMGAASYEQYF.